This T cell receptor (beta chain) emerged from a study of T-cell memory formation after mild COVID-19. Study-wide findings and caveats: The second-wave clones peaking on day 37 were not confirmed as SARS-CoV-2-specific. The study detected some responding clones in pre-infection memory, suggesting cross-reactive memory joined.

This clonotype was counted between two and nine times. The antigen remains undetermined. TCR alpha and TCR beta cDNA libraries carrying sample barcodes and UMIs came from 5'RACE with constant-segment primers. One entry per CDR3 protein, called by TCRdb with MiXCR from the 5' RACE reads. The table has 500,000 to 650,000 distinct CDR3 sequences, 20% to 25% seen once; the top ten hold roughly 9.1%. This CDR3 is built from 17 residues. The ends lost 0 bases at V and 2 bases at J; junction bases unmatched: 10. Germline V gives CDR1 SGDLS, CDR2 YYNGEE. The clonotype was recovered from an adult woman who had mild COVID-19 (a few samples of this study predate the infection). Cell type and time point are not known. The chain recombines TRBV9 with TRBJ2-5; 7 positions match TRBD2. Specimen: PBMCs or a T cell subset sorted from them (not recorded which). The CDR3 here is CASSVGGSSGFQETQYF. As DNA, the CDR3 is TGTGCCAGCAGCGTAGGGGGGAGTAGCGGGTTTCAAGAGACCCAGTACTTC.